The next 24 T cell receptor beta chains were all read from a single sample in a study of blood T cell repertoires in COVID-19. The method was immunoSEQ multiplex PCR; TCRdb's version includes in-frame clones alone and lacks a portion of them. The table includes 55,000 to 80,000 clones, approximately 79% detected once. The sequencing input was peripheral blood. These receptors all come from an elderly man with active COVID-19.

The V and J genes are TRBV12-3 or TRBV12-4 and TRBJ2-7; no clear D. The CDR3 contains 13 residues. The germline V and J ends were trimmed by 6 bases and 2 bases, with 11 bases remaining between them. CDR3 region: CASSPGLAYEQYF. CDR3 DNA sequence: TGTGCCAGCAGCCCCGGTCTCGCCTACGAGCAGTACTTC.

The chain is built from TRBV7-2 and TRBJ2-7, with a weak D call TRBD1 (7 bases). The CDR3 sequence is 16 residues long. From germline, CDR1 is SGHTA and CDR2 FQGNSA. V was trimmed by 3 bases and J by 6 bases, leaving 21 bases between them. In nucleotides, the CDR3 is TGTGCCAGCAGCTTGGGCCAGGGGGGTGTTCTAGGCGAGCAGTACTTC. Amino acids: CASSLGQGGVLGEQYF. The whole variable domain, remainder taken from reference TRBV7-2 and TRBJ2-7, is GAGVSQSPSNKVTEKGKDVELRCDPISGHTALYWYRQSLGQGLEFLIYFQGNSAPDKSGLPSDRFSAERTGGSVSTLTIQRTQQEDSAVYLCASSLGQGGVLGEQYFGPGTRLTVT.

This chain joins TRBV2 and TRBJ2-2, with TRBD2 matching 9 bases. This CDR3 has 14 amino acids. Germline V gene sequence: CDR1 SNHLY, CDR2 FYNNEI. V shed 7 bases and J 3 bases; nucleotides not matched to a gene: 3. CDR3 DNA sequence: TGTGCCAGCAATGGCGGGAGGGACACCGGGGAGCTGTTTTTT. It yields the protein CASNGGRDTGELFF.

The chain uses TRBV11-2 and TRBJ2-1; tentative D call: TRBD2 (5 bases). This CDR3 region has 12 residues. V dropped 4 bases and J dropped 7 bases, with 8 bases sitting between them. The germline V gene encodes CDR1 SGHAT and CDR2 FQNNGV. CDR3 nucleotide sequence: TGTGCCAGCAGCTCACAGCGGAATGAGCAGTTCTTC. Protein sequence: CASSSQRNEQFF.

This clone was recorded at least ten times. J is TRBJ1-4 and V is TRBV4-1; no firm D call. The V end lost 1 base, the J end lost 4 bases, and 7 bases lay between the germline ends. CDR3 length: 14 residues. CDR1 is MGHRA, CDR2 YSYEKL, per germline. In nucleotides, the CDR3 is TGCGCCAGCAGCCAAGGGCTTTTTAATGAAAAACTGTTTTTT. This sequence encodes CASSQGLFNEKLFF.

The V gene is TRBV4-2, the J gene TRBJ2-5; 7 bases agree with TRBD1. The CDR3 spans 16 residues. Losses at the gene ends were 1 base for V and 5 bases for J; bases not matched to a gene: 10. Germline CDR1 is LGHNA and CDR2 is YNFKEQ. CDR3 residues: CASSQGVAGGRETQYF. CDR3 DNA sequence: TGTGCCAGCAGCCAAGGAGTGGCAGGGGGACGGGAGACCCAGTACTTC.

This chain joins TRBV5-1 and TRBJ1-1, with 9 positions matching TRBD1. CDR3 length equals 13 residues. After removal of 0 bases from V and 7 bases from J, the junction contained 1 base not matched to a gene. CDR1 and CDR2 from the germline V gene are SGHRS and YFSETQ. The CDR3 loop is CASSLGTGDEAFF. In nucleotides, the CDR3 is TGCGCCAGCAGCTTGGGGACAGGGGATGAAGCTTTCTTT.

This chain connects TRBV6-6 to TRBJ1-5, with 7 bases aligning to TRBD1. The CDR3 contains 15 residues. CDR1 is MNHNY, CDR2 SVGAGI, per germline (reference sequence). After removal of 2 bases from V and 2 bases from J, the junction contained 3 bases not matched to a gene. CDR3 coding DNA: TGTGCCAGCAGTTACCTAGGACAGGGCAATCAGCCCCAGCATTTT. Its protein product is CASSYLGQGNQPQHF.

A few counts support this clone. This rearrangement joins TRBV20-1 to TRBJ1-2; TRBD1 agrees at 7 bases. The V segment lost 5 bases and the J segment 5 bases; nucleotides outside the gene matches: 11. Germline V gene lookup returns CDR1 DFQATT and CDR2 SNEGSKA (reference sequence). The CDR3 has 14 residues. In DNA, the CDR3 is TGCAGTGCTCGTGAACTACAGGGGCGTTATGGCTACACCTTC. Translating it yields CSARELQGRYGYTF.

This sequence joins TRBV24-1 and TRBJ2-5, with D possibly being TRBD1 (6 bases). The CDR3 is 12 amino acids. V lost 7 bases to trimming and J lost 5 bases, with 10 bases between them. Germline CDR1 and CDR2: KGHDR and SFDVKD. The CDR3 sequence: CATRDRVETQYF. The CDR3 DNA is TGTGCCACCAGGGACAGAGTCGAGACCCAGTACTTC.

The genes are TRBV2 and TRBJ1-1, with D unclear. Trimming took off 8 bases at V and 6 bases at J, with 19 bases between the two ends. There are 14 residues in the CDR3. Germline lookup yields CDR1 SNHLY and CDR2 FYNNEI. CDR3 residues: CASLEPEGRAEAFF. The CDR3 DNA reads as TGTGCCAGCCTAGAGCCGGAGGGTAGGGCTGAAGCTTTCTTT.

The V gene is TRBV7-6, the J gene TRBJ2-3; TRBD2 matches 8 bases. V was clipped by 2 bases and J by 0 bases; unmatched bases: 10. Looked up from germline, CDR1 is SGHVS and CDR2 is FNYEAQ. CDR3 size: 18 residues. The CDR3 coding sequence is TGTGCCAGCAGCTTATCCCCACTAGCGGTATCTAGCACAGATACGCAGTATTTT. It encodes CASSLSPLAVSSTDTQYF.

As to this clone: A read error is possible here, since a much larger clone lies one base away. The J gene is TRBJ1-3, the V gene TRBV3-1 (or the pseudogene TRBV3-2); D might be TRBD1 (5 bases). CDR3 length: 17 residues. The ends were cut back, 0 bases at V and 0 bases at J, with 12 bases in the middle. Germline V lookup: CDR1 LGHDT, CDR2 YNNKEL (reference sequence). The CDR3: CASSQEPRQSSGNTIYF. CDR3 bases: TGTGCCAGCAGCCAAGAACCGAGACAGAGCTCTGGAAACACCATATATTTT.

The V call is TRBV4-1, the J call TRBJ2-7, with 7 bases identical to TRBD1. There are 15 residues in the CDR3. From germline, CDR1 is MGHRA and CDR2 YSYEKL. The trim removed 4 bases at V and 2 bases at J, leaving 8 bases unmatched. CDR3 in DNA: TGCGCCAGCAGCCTCGCCGGGACAGAGACCTACGAGCAGTACTTC. Amino acid sequence: CASSLAGTETYEQYF.

V gene TRBV5-1 combines with J gene TRBJ2-3; D uncertain. CDR1 is SGHRS and CDR2 is YFSETQ in the germline V gene. The V end was cut by 4 bases, the J end by 6 bases, with 15 bases between. The CDR3 has 14 residues. As DNA, the CDR3 is TGCGCCAGCAGCGGAAACACTATATTGGATACGCAGTATTTT. Protein product: CASSGNTILDTQYF.

The CDR3 DNA follows: TGCGCCAGCAGCCAAGATGGTAACAGCTTCTATGGCTACACCTTC. Amino acids: CASSQDGNSFYGYTF. The chain uses TRBV4-3 and TRBJ1-2, with D unclear. V was shortened by 0 bases and J by 4 bases, with 12 bases between the two germline ends. The CDR3 is 15 amino acids. Germline loops: CDR1 LGHNA, CDR2 YSLEER.

CDR3 in amino acids: CASSLVYGSINEQFF. CDR3 nucleotides: TGTGCCAGCAGCTTAGTGTACGGGAGTATCAATGAGCAGTTCTTC. The chain recombines TRBV7-8 with TRBJ2-1, with a weak D call TRBD2 (6 bases). Germline values: CDR1 SGHVS, CDR2 FQNEAQ. V dropped 1 base and J dropped 6 bases, with 13 bases sitting between them. This CDR3 region has 15 residues. The full variable domain, with the rest looked up from reference TRBV7-8 and TRBJ2-1, is GAGVSQSPRYKVAKRGQDVALRCDPISGHVSLFWYQQALGQGPEFLTYFQNEAQLDKSGLPSDRFFAERPEGSVSTLKIQRTQQEDSAVYLCASSLVYGSINEQFFGPGTRLTVL.

The chain uses TRBV19 and TRBJ2-1, with D tentatively TRBD2 (5 bases). CDR1 is LNHDA and CDR2 is SQIVND in the germline V gene (reference sequence). The CDR3 runs to 16 residues. V lost 5 bases to trimming and J lost 1 base, with 15 bases between them. CDR3 protein: CASSAVAQRSYNEQFF. CDR3 DNA sequence: TGTGCCAGTAGTGCCGTAGCGCAAAGATCCTACAATGAGCAGTTCTTC.

The chain has TRBV18 and TRBJ1-1; D unclear. The V end lost 3 bases, the J end lost 1 base, and 6 bases lay between the germline ends. There are 13 residues in the CDR3. Germline-derived CDR1 and CDR2 are KGHSH and LQKENI. The CDR3 DNA is TGTGCCAGCTCACCCACAAGGAACACTGAAGCTTTCTTT. The encoded protein is CASSPTRNTEAFF.

In this sample, this clone turned up a few times. This chain's CDR3 is CASSLGQGAGTGELFF. The CDR3 DNA sequence: TGTGCCAGCAGCTTAGGCCAGGGGGCTGGAACCGGGGAGCTGTTTTTT. The chain combines TRBV11-3 with TRBJ2-2; 8 bases agree with TRBD1. CDR1 and CDR2 (germline): SGHNT, YENEEA. There are 16 residues in the CDR3. Germline trimming cut 1 base from V and 5 bases from J; bases unmatched to any gene: 6.

This rearrangement joins TRBV4-1 to TRBJ1-2; 7 bases agree with TRBD1. CDR1 is MGHRA, CDR2 YSYEKL, per germline. The CDR3 has 19 amino acids. V was pared by 3 bases and J by 4 bases, with 20 bases of the junction left unmatched. DNA of the CDR3: TGCGCCAGCAGCCAGTTATTAGCCCGGGGGACAGTTCATTTCTATGGCTACACCTTC. It translates to CASSQLLARGTVHFYGYTF.

V gene TRBV4-2 combines with J gene TRBJ1-4, with D perhaps TRBD1 (6 bases). The CDR3 extends over 16 amino acids. V dropped 3 bases and J dropped 4 bases, with 15 bases sitting between them. Germline lookup yields CDR1 LGHNA and CDR2 YNFKEQ. CDR3 nucleotides: TGTGCCAGCAGCCAGACCGGGGGGACACTTAATGAAAAACTGTTTTTT. Protein product: CASSQTGGTLNEKLFF.

The V call is TRBV2, the J call TRBJ1-1; D is possibly TRBD1 (5 bases). CDR3 length: 13 amino acids. Trimming left V 4 bases short and J 1 base short, with 7 bases between. CDR1 is SNHLY and CDR2 is FYNNEI in the germline V gene. The CDR3 protein is CASSGTQNTEAFF. The CDR3 DNA reads TGTGCCAGCAGTGGGACACAGAACACTGAAGCTTTCTTT. The full variable domain, in which reference TRBV2 and TRBJ1-1 provide the parts outside the CDR3, is EPEVTQTPSHQVTQMGQEVILRCVPISNHLYFYWYRQILGQKVEFLVSFYNNEISEKSEIFDDQFSVERPDGSNFTLKIRSTKLEDSAMYFCASSGTQNTEAFFGQGTRLTVV.

This clone occurred once. The chain is built from TRBV27 and TRBJ2-7; D is unresolved. The CDR3 totals 14 residues. Trimming cost V 3 bases and J 0 bases, with 9 bases left between them. Germline V gives CDR1 MNHEY, CDR2 SMNVEV (reference sequence). CDR3 nucleotides: TGTGCCAGCAGTTTTCTCACGAGCTCCTACGAGCAGTACTTC. Encoded protein: CASSFLTSSYEQYF.